These 26 T cell receptor beta chains were all obtained from the same sample, sequenced in a study of T cell responses to AZD1222 COVID-19 vaccine. Produced via immunoSEQ multiplex PCR; TCRdb's table is partial and in-frame only. The repertoire holds some 64,000 clones, with 75% to 95% as singletons. The sequenced sample was peripheral blood, obtained 28 days after the second dose of the MenACWY control vaccine. The receptors stem from an adult who received the MenACWY meningococcal vaccine as a control.

The chain has TRBV19 and TRBJ1-1; TRBD1 matches 7 bases. Germline lookup yields CDR1 LNHDA and CDR2 SQIVND (reference sequence). V shed 6 bases, J shed 1 base, and the junction held 5 bases outside the gene matches. The CDR3 runs to 14 residues. CDR3 DNA sequence: TGTGCCAGTAGCTCGACAGGGAGGAACACTGAAGCTTTCTTT. Protein: CASSSTGRNTEAFF.

The gene calls are TRBV6-2 or TRBV6-3 and TRBJ2-2; the D gene is possibly TRBD1 (5 bases). CDR1 is MNHEY, CDR2 SVGEGT, per germline. V gave up 2 bases and J gave up 6 bases, with 7 bases separating them. CDR3 size: 13 residues. This chain's CDR3 is CASSYSRAGELFF. In nucleotides, the CDR3 is TGTGCCAGCAGTTACAGCAGGGCCGGGGAGCTGTTTTTT.

The V and J genes are TRBV6-2 or TRBV6-3 and TRBJ1-2, with D possibly matching TRBD1 (5 bases). The germline V gene has CDR1 MNHEY and CDR2 SVGEGT. The CDR3 length is 13 residues. The V gene lost 8 bases and the J gene lost 13 bases, with 23 bases spanning the gap. CDR3 loop: CASCWGLDVSSTF. The CDR3, as DNA: TGTGCCAGCTGTTGGGGACTGGACGTCTCTAGCACCTTC.

The chain couples TRBV28 to TRBJ1-2, with 11 positions matching TRBD1. V gave up 5 bases and J gave up 6 bases; unmatched junction bases: 5. Germline V gene data show CDR1 as MDHEN and CDR2 as SYDVKM. CDR3 length: 14 residues. The CDR3 bases are TGTGCCAGCAGTGGGGACAGGGGGAACCATGGCTACACCTTC. This codes for CASSGDRGNHGYTF.

J is TRBJ1-1 and V is TRBV6-1, with unresolved D. V was trimmed by 3 bases and J by 2 bases, leaving 4 bases between them. Per germline, CDR1 MNHNS and CDR2 SASEGT. The CDR3 has 12 amino acids. CDR3 sequence (DNA): TGTGCCAGCAGTGAGGTAAACACTGAAGCTTTCTTT. Residues: CASSEVNTEAFF.

The chain uses TRBV28 and TRBJ1-4; 7 positions match TRBD1. The CDR3 length is 12 residues. With 2 bases clipped from V and 11 bases from J, the junction kept 2 bases outside the gene matches. CDR1 and CDR2 (germline): MDHEN, SYDVKM. CDR3 sequence (DNA): TGTGCCAGCAGTTTAACAGGGGTGAAACTGTTTTTT. Translating it yields CASSLTGVKLFF.

This chain's CDR3 is CASSEMPGRLDGYTF. For the CDR3, the DNA is TGTGCCAGCAGTGAAATGCCGGGACGTTTAGATGGCTACACCTTC. The chain uses TRBV6-4 and TRBJ1-2; weak D call: TRBD1 (5 bases). Germline loops: CDR1 MRHNA, CDR2 SNTAGT. V was trimmed by 3 bases and J by 6 bases, leaving 17 bases between them. CDR3 size: 15 residues.

This rearrangement joins TRBV28 to TRBJ2-2; 9 bases are a match to TRBD1. Trimming at V came to 0 bases and at J to 6 bases, leaving 2 bases not matched to a gene. This CDR3 contains 15 residues. The germline gives CDR1 MDHEN, CDR2 SYDVKM. The CDR3 DNA reads TGTGCCAGCAGTTTATGGGGACAGGGATCCGGGGAGCTGTTTTTT. Protein sequence: CASSLWGQGSGELFF.

The genes are TRBV25-1 and TRBJ2-3, with a weak D call TRBD1 (5 bases). The CDR3 consists of 13 residues. The V end was cut by 5 bases, the J end by 6 bases, with 12 bases between. Germline loops: CDR1 MGHDK, CDR2 SYGVNS. CDR3 nucleotide sequence: TGTGCCAGCAGTATAGGGGTCAGGGATACGCAGTATTTT. This encodes CASSIGVRDTQYF.

The chain couples TRBV20-1 to TRBJ1-1; D remains ambiguous. Trimming pared 3 bases from V and 14 bases from J, leaving 16 bases between. The germline V gene encodes CDR1 DFQATT and CDR2 SNEGSKA (reference sequence). The CDR3 has 11 amino acids. As DNA, the CDR3 is TGCAGTGCTAGTGGGTCGTCTAGCGGGTTCTTT. This gives the protein CSASGSSSGFF.

The chain carries TRBV9 and TRBJ2-7; 8 nucleotides line up with TRBD1. V dropped 0 bases and J dropped 3; count of bases not matched to a gene: 8. The germline V gene has CDR1 SGDLS and CDR2 YYNGEE. The CDR3 consists of 16 residues. CDR3 sequence: CASSVETGGPYYEQYF. The CDR3 DNA reads TGTGCCAGCAGCGTAGAAACAGGGGGTCCATACTACGAGCAGTACTTC.

The CDR3 sequence is CASSSPETPQETQYF. CDR3 coding DNA: TGTGCCAGCAGCTCTCCGGAGACCCCACAAGAGACCCAGTACTTC. The chain links TRBV5-6 to TRBJ2-5, with D uncertain. Trimming took off 3 bases at V and 2 bases at J, with 14 bases between the two ends. Germline V gives CDR1 SGHDT, CDR2 YYEEEE. This CDR3 is 15 amino acids long. Variable domain in full (rest from reference TRBV5-6 and TRBJ2-5): DAGVTQSPTHLIKTRGQQVTLRCSPKSGHDTVSWYQQALGQGPQFIFQYYEEEERQRGNFPDRFSGHQFPNYSSELNVNALLLGDSALYLCASSSPETPQETQYFGPGTRLLVL.

The chain has TRBV4-3 and TRBJ1-6, with D possibly matching TRBD1 (6 bases). Trimming removed 0 bases from V and 10 bases from J, with 16 bases in between. Germline V gene lookup returns CDR1 LGHNA and CDR2 YSLEER. This CDR3 has 16 amino acids. The CDR3 DNA sequence: TGCGCCAGCAGCCAAGATGGTGAGGGGGGTGGATCACCCCTCCACTTT. Amino acid sequence: CASSQDGEGGGSPLHF.

The chain is built from TRBV28 and TRBJ2-5; 12 nucleotides align to TRBD1. CDR3 length: 16 amino acids. Per the germline V gene, CDR1 is MDHEN and CDR2 is SYDVKM. V was clipped by 3 bases and J by 5 bases; unmatched bases: 7. This CDR3 reads CASSFPGTGGAETQYF. The CDR3 DNA sequence: TGTGCCAGCAGTTTCCCCGGGACAGGGGGCGCGGAGACCCAGTACTTC.

The V gene is TRBV12-3 or TRBV12-4, the J gene TRBJ2-5, with D tentatively TRBD1 or TRBD2 (5 bases each). V was cut by 4 bases and J by 10 bases, with 13 bases left in between. There are 12 residues in the CDR3. Here the CDR3 DNA reads TGTGCCAGCAGTTCGGATCCTGGGGGCCAGTACTTC. Its translation: CASSSDPGGQYF.

The J gene is TRBJ1-2, the V gene TRBV5-6, with D tentatively TRBD1 (5 bases). The CDR3 runs 18 residues. V dropped 4 bases and J dropped 0 bases, with 22 bases sitting between them. Per germline, CDR1 SGHDT and CDR2 YYEEEE. For the CDR3, the DNA is TGTGCCAGCAGCGCTTCCGGGACGCGCGGAGGGGCTAACTATGGCTACACCTTC. Protein: CASSASGTRGGANYGYTF.

The CDR3 loop is CATSGGINTEAFF. The CDR3 DNA reads TGTGCCACCTCCGGGGGGATTAACACTGAAGCTTTCTTT. The chain has TRBV12-3 or TRBV12-4 and TRBJ1-1, with D tentatively TRBD1 (5 bases). The CDR3 extends over 13 amino acids. Trimming removed 10 bases from V and 2 bases from J, with 14 bases in between.

This chain uses TRBV7-9 with TRBJ1-5; 7 nucleotides match TRBD1. The CDR3 loop spans 15 amino acids. Germline V gives CDR1 SEHNR, CDR2 FQNEAQ (reference sequence). Losses at the gene ends were 1 base for V and 3 bases for J; bases not matched to a gene: 3. CDR3: CASSLGGTVNQPQHF. The CDR3 coding sequence is TGTGCCAGCAGCTTAGGCGGGACAGTCAATCAGCCCCAGCATTTT.

The rearrangement uses TRBV7-2 and TRBJ2-2; D is ambiguous. The V gene lost 3 bases and the J gene lost 1 base, with 9 bases spanning the gap. CDR3 size: 15 residues. Germline lookup yields CDR1 SGHTA and CDR2 FQGNSA. The CDR3 here is CASSFLAGNTGELFF. CDR3 in DNA: TGTGCCAGCAGCTTCTTGGCTGGGAACACCGGGGAGCTGTTTTTT.

The chain employs TRBV7-2 and TRBJ1-1, with D hard to call. The CDR3 totals 13 residues. Trimming shortened V by 4 bases and J by 0 bases, and 6 bases separated the two germline ends. The germline CDR1 and CDR2 sequences are SGHTA and FQGNSA. The DNA for the CDR3 is TGTGCCAGCAGCTACGTTATGAACACTGAAGCTTTCTTT. This codes for CASSYVMNTEAFF.

V gene TRBV5-6 combines with J gene TRBJ1-4; D remains ambiguous. Germline values: CDR1 SGHDT, CDR2 YYEEEE. With 4 bases removed from V and 0 bases from J, the gap between germline ends came to 10 bases. The CDR3 totals 15 residues. CDR3 sequence: CASSRPQATNEKLFF. The CDR3 coding sequence is TGTGCCAGCAGCCGTCCCCAGGCAACTAATGAAAAACTGTTTTTT.

CDR3 in amino acids: CASSQAREWVYASATNEKLFF. The CDR3 region has the DNA TGTGCCAGCAGCCAAGCCCGGGAATGGGTATATGCATCCGCAACTAATGAAAAACTGTTTTTT. The V call is TRBV14, the J call TRBJ1-4, with no clear D. Trimming removed 1 base from V and 0 bases from J, with 24 bases in between. The CDR3 extends over 21 amino acids. Germline V lookup: CDR1 SGHDN, CDR2 FVKESK.

This clone appeared a single time. The chain is built from TRBV28 and TRBJ2-2, with 9 bases fitting TRBD1. The germline CDR1 and CDR2 sequences are MDHEN and SYDVKM. The V gene end was trimmed by 6 bases and the J gene end by 7 bases; junction bases not matched to a gene: 12. CDR3 length: 16 amino acids. The CDR3 sequence: CASRPLNRGHGGELFF. The CDR3 DNA reads as TGTGCCAGCAGGCCCCTCAACAGGGGGCACGGCGGGGAGCTGTTTTTT.

V and J are TRBV29-1 and TRBJ2-3; D possibly uses TRBD1 or TRBD2 (5 bases each). This CDR3 region has 12 residues. Trimming stripped 7 bases from V and 4 bases from J, with 12 bases between. In germline, CDR1 is SQVTM, CDR2 ANQGSEA. CDR3 DNA sequence: TGCAGCGCCCTTGGGACGCCAGATACGCAGTATTTT. It translates to CSALGTPDTQYF.

The chain's CDR3 is CASSGGQGIEQYF. CDR3 DNA: TGTGCCAGCAGTGGTGGCCAGGGGATCGAGCAGTACTTC. The gene calls are TRBV2 and TRBJ2-7; TRBD1 is a possible D gene (6 bases). The CDR3 has 13 amino acids. Germline CDR1 SNHLY, CDR2 FYNNEI. V lost 4 bases and J 6 bases, leaving 13 bases between the germline ends.

The J gene is TRBJ2-1, the V gene TRBV6-2 or TRBV6-3; D tentatively fits TRBD1 or TRBD2 (5 bases each). The CDR3 covers 13 residues. V gave up 2 bases and J gave up 8 bases, with 10 bases separating them. Looked up from germline, CDR1 is MNHEY and CDR2 is SVGEGT. The CDR3 protein is CASSYGGMDEQFF. CDR3 nucleotide sequence: TGTGCCAGCAGTTACGGGGGTATGGATGAGCAGTTCTTC.